This entry lists 25 T cell receptor beta chains sequenced from one sample in a study of identical twins. TCRdb redid the calling of the 5' RACE reads with MiXCR, one entry per CDR3 protein. The sample carries around 670,000 distinct CDR3 sequences, 5.5% to 7.5% recorded once. Specimen: naive T cells sorted from blood. The receptors come from a man younger than 30 in good health.

This clonotype has more than one count but fewer than ten. This rearrangement joins TRBV12-3 or TRBV12-4 to TRBJ2-7; TRBD1 matches 7 bases. V lost 2 bases, J lost 4 bases, and 5 bases stayed unmatched. The CDR3 consists of 14 residues. The CDR3 region has the DNA TGTGCCAGCAGTTTACCTGGGACAGTATACGAGCAGTACTTC. This sequence encodes CASSLPGTVYEQYF.

The V gene is TRBV27, the J gene TRBJ2-6; D might be TRBD1 (6 bases). V lost 5 bases and J lost 0, with 20 bases in between. This CDR3 is 19 amino acids long. From germline, CDR1 is MNHEY and CDR2 SMNVEV (reference sequence). The CDR3 here is CASSTRSGTFDSGANVLTF. The DNA of the CDR3 is TGTGCCAGCAGTACAAGGTCCGGGACATTTGACTCTGGGGCCAACGTCCTGACTTTC.

This clonotype was detected ten times or more. The V call is TRBV6-1, the J call TRBJ2-1; 8 nucleotides agree with TRBD2. The CDR3 is 14 amino acids. Germline CDR1 reads MNHNS; CDR2 reads SASEGT. Losses at the gene ends were 8 bases for V and 2 bases for J; bases not matched to a gene: 5. The CDR3 DNA is TGTGCCAGCTCTCGGACTAGCACCTACAATGAGCAGTTCTTC. It translates to CASSRTSTYNEQFF.

The sample holds a few counts of this clonotype. The chain carries TRBV6-1 and TRBJ2-2; D not certain. CDR3 length: 12 residues. The germline V gene encodes CDR1 MNHNS and CDR2 SASEGT. Trimming pared 8 bases from V and 6 bases from J, leaving 10 bases between. The CDR3 loop is CASDLEPGELFF. The CDR3 DNA reads TGTGCCAGCGATCTCGAGCCCGGGGAGCTGTTTTTT.

This clonotype has at least ten counts. This chain links TRBV6-6 with TRBJ2-2, with D unresolved. Germline V CDR1 and CDR2: MNHNY, SVGAGI (reference sequence). The CDR3 extends over 13 amino acids. V lost 2 bases and J 4 bases, leaving 5 bases between the germline ends. The CDR3: CASSYSSTGELFF. CDR3 nucleotide sequence: TGTGCCAGCAGTTACAGCAGCACCGGGGAGCTGTTTTTT.

In its sample, this clonotype was seen many times. This CDR3 is CASSLEAGSNSPLHF. CDR3 in DNA: TGCGCCAGCAGCTTGGAAGCGGGATCTAATTCACCCCTCCACTTT. The rearrangement links TRBV5-1 to TRBJ1-6; unclear D gene. Trimming left V 0 bases short and J 6 bases short, with 10 bases between. Germline V gene data show CDR1 as SGHRS and CDR2 as YFSETQ. The CDR3 length is 15 residues.

This clonotype was detected a few times. The chain carries TRBV24-1 and TRBJ2-2, with 7 positions matching TRBD1. The J segment lost 2 bases and the V segment lost 12 bases, leaving 14 bases of the junction unmatched. The CDR3 runs 16 residues. Germline V gene data show CDR1 as KGHDR and CDR2 as SFDVKD. CDR3 residues: CAALDRDSKNTGELFF. The CDR3 region has the DNA TGTGCCGCTTTGGATAGGGACAGCAAAAACACCGGGGAGCTGTTTTTT.

This clonotype appeared many times. This rearrangement joins TRBV5-5 to TRBJ1-2; D call uncertain. Germline CDR1 reads SGHKS; CDR2 reads YYEKEE (reference sequence). This CDR3 has 13 amino acids. Trimming cost V 4 bases and J 4 bases, with 11 bases left between them. CDR3 coding DNA: TGTGCCAGCAGCCTCGGCACGGGCTATGGCTACACCTTC. As protein: CASSLGTGYGYTF.

On this clonotype itself: A much larger clone differs by one base, so this may be a read error. The chain recombines TRBV12-3 or TRBV12-4 with TRBJ1-5, with 11 nucleotides matching TRBD1. The J segment lost 10 bases and the V segment lost 5 bases, leaving 7 bases of the junction unmatched. The CDR3 covers 14 residues. CDR3 in DNA: TGTGCCAGCAGTGGACAGGGGGCAGGTCACCCCCAGCATTTT. It codes for CASSGQGAGHPQHF.

This clonotype was seen many times. V gene TRBV24-1 combines with J gene TRBJ2-2; TRBD1 or TRBD2 may be the D gene (6 bases each). V was shortened by 0 bases and J by 2 bases, with 12 bases between the two germline ends. Germline V CDR1 and CDR2: KGHDR, SFDVKD. This CDR3 region has 17 residues. The CDR3 protein is CATSDLLGGLNTGELFF. The CDR3 bases are TGTGCCACCAGTGATTTGCTGGGGGGCCTCAACACCGGGGAGCTGTTTTTT.

This clonotype came up a few times. The V gene is TRBV7-9, the J gene TRBJ1-3; D remains unclear. This CDR3 has 13 amino acids. V was pared by 10 bases and J by 0 bases, with 10 bases between. Germline CDR1 is SEHNR and CDR2 is FQNEAQ (reference sequence). The CDR3 sequence is CATWKSSGNTIYF. Here the CDR3 DNA reads TGTGCCACGTGGAAATCCTCTGGAAACACCATATATTTT.

This clonotype was recorded many times. The V and J genes are TRBV27 and TRBJ1-5; 7 positions agree with TRBD1. V shed 5 bases, J shed 11 bases, and the junction held 15 bases outside the gene matches. CDR1 and CDR2 from the germline V gene are MNHEY and SMNVEV (reference sequence). The CDR3 is 15 amino acids. The CDR3 protein is CASSPGGSAFGAQHF. The CDR3 DNA reads TGTGCCAGCAGTCCAGGGGGTTCCGCTTTTGGTGCCCAGCATTTT.

The chain employs TRBV7-2 and TRBJ2-1; a possible D gene is TRBD2 (5 bases). Germline V gene data show CDR1 as SGHTA and CDR2 as FQGNSA. V lost 0 bases and J 4 bases, leaving 10 bases between the germline ends. This CDR3 is 15 amino acids long. CDR3 bases: TGTGCCAGCAGCTTAGCGGCTAGCCCTTACAATGAGCAGTTCTTC. Its translation is CASSLAASPYNEQFF.

J is TRBJ1-1 and V is TRBV5-5, with TRBD1 matching 11 bases. The trim removed 0 bases at V and 6 bases at J, leaving 1 base unmatched. The length of the CDR3 is 14 residues. Germline loops: CDR1 SGHKS, CDR2 YYEKEE (reference sequence). CDR3 protein: CASSLAGQGAEAFF. DNA for the CDR3: TGTGCCAGCAGCTTGGCGGGACAGGGGGCTGAAGCTTTCTTT.

The chain has TRBV4-3 and TRBJ2-7; tentative D call: TRBD1 (6 bases). The CDR3 runs 15 residues. Germline loops: CDR1 LGHNA, CDR2 YSLEER. V lost 0 bases and J lost 2, with 11 bases in between. CDR3 amino acids: CASSQDRRGAYEQYF. CDR3 sequence (DNA): TGCGCCAGCAGCCAAGATCGCAGGGGTGCCTACGAGCAGTACTTC.

This clonotype was seen more than once but under ten times. The rearrangement uses TRBV27 and TRBJ2-3; TRBD1 is a possible D gene (5 bases). V was shortened by 5 bases and J by 0 bases, with 15 bases between the two germline ends. The length of the CDR3 is 16 residues. The V gene's germline CDR1 is MNHEY and CDR2 SMNVEV (reference sequence). CDR3 sequence reads: CASSLLGAASTDTQYF. The CDR3 region has the DNA TGTGCCAGCAGTCTTTTAGGGGCAGCTAGCACAGATACGCAGTATTTT.

This clonotype was found many times. The rearrangement joins TRBV20-1 to TRBJ2-3, with TRBD1 matching over 9 bases. The CDR3 extends over 16 amino acids. Losses at the gene ends were 3 bases for V and 2 bases for J; bases not matched to a gene: 9. Germline loops: CDR1 DFQATT, CDR2 SNEGSKA (reference sequence). CDR3 in DNA: TGCAGTGCTAGGAGTCGGGACAGGGATTACACAGATACGCAGTATTTT. This sequence encodes CSARSRDRDYTDTQYF.

This clonotype was seen a handful of times. This chain's CDR3 is CASSFPTGGDSNQPQHF. The CDR3 DNA reads TGTGCCAGCAGTTTCCCGACAGGGGGAGATAGCAATCAGCCCCAGCATTTT. This chain joins TRBV12-3 or TRBV12-4 and TRBJ1-5; 9 bases match TRBD1. Unmatched junction bases numbered 6, after V lost 3 bases and J lost 0 bases. The CDR3 is made up of 17 amino acids.

A note on this clonotype: A junction boundary mismatches the germline segment, possibly from a read error. The chain employs TRBV12-3 or TRBV12-4 and TRBJ2-3, with 10 bases lining up with TRBD2. The CDR3 contains 16 residues. CDR3 sequence: CASSNPASGSSDTQYF. The CDR3 nucleotides are TGTGCCAGCAGTAACCCGGCTAGCGGGAGTTCAGATACACAGTATTTT.

This clonotype was picked up many times. The V gene is TRBV7-2, the J gene TRBJ2-5; D perhaps matches TRBD2 (6 bases). Germline assignment: CDR1 SGHTA and CDR2 FQGNSA. The CDR3 has 14 residues. Trimming removed 5 bases at V and 3 bases at J, with 13 bases between. This CDR3 is CASSGTSREETQYF. The CDR3 DNA reads as TGTGCCAGCAGCGGAACTAGCAGGGAAGAGACCCAGTACTTC.

This clonotype was counted at least ten times. The chain combines TRBV4-1 with TRBJ2-2; D not resolved. V was shortened by 4 bases and J by 3 bases, with 12 bases between the two germline ends. Germline assignment: CDR1 MGHRA and CDR2 YSYEKL. The CDR3 is 15 residues long. The chain's CDR3 is CASSPLIIDTGELFF. The CDR3 DNA sequence: TGCGCCAGCAGCCCCCTGATCATTGACACCGGGGAGCTGTTTTTT.

This clonotype appeared a few times. The gene calls are TRBV5-1 and TRBJ2-7, with a tentative D call TRBD1 (6 bases). V gave up 4 bases and J gave up 0 bases, with 11 bases separating them. Germline CDR1 reads SGHRS; CDR2 reads YFSETQ. The CDR3 is 14 amino acids. CDR3 sequence reads: CASSRNRDSYEQYV. The CDR3 DNA reads as TGCGCCAGCAGCCGGAACAGGGACTCCTACGAGCAGTACGTC.

This clonotype was detected only a few times. The chain employs TRBV5-1 and TRBJ2-3, with 9 bases that match TRBD1. The germline gives CDR1 SGHRS, CDR2 YFSETQ. The CDR3 has 18 amino acids. The ends lost 4 bases at V and 0 bases at J; junction bases unmatched: 12. The CDR3 is CASSTGTGTSRSTDTQYF. CDR3 DNA: TGCGCCAGCAGCACTGGGACAGGGACTTCCAGGAGCACAGATACGCAGTATTTT.

Ten or more counts support this clonotype. The chain carries TRBV6-1 and TRBJ1-5; the D gene is possibly TRBD1 (5 bases). Trimming took 6 bases from V and 1 from J, leaving 7 bases between them. Germline-derived CDR1 and CDR2 are MNHNS and SASEGT. CDR3 length: 13 residues. The CDR3 DNA is TGTGCCAGCAGAGGGGCGAGCAATCAGCCCCAGCATTTT. Translation: CASRGASNQPQHF.

This chain connects TRBV6-5 to TRBJ2-2, with D possibly being TRBD2 (5 bases). Deletions cut 3 bases from V and 1 base from J, with 9 bases between. This CDR3 spans 15 amino acids. Germline V gene data show CDR1 as MNHEY and CDR2 as SVGAGI. As DNA, the CDR3 is TGTGCCAGCAGTTATGGACTTATGAACACCGGGGAGCTGTTTTTT. Its translation: CASSYGLMNTGELFF.